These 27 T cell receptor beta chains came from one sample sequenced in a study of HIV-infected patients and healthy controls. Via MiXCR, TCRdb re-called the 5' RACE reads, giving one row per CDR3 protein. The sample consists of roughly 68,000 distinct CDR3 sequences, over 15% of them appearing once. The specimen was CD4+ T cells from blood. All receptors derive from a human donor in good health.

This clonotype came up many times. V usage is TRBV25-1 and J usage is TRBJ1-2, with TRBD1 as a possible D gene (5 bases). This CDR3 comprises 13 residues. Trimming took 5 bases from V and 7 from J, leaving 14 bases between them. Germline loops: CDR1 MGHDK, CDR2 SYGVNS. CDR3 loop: CASSPPGLVGYTF. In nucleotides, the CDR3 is TGTGCCAGCAGTCCCCCAGGGTTGGTTGGCTACACCTTC.

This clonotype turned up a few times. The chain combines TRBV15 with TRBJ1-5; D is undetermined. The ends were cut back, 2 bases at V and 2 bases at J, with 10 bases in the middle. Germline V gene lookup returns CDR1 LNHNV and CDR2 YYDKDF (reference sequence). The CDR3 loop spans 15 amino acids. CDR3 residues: CATSRSERGNQPQHF. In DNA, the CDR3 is TGTGCCACCAGCAGATCCGAAAGGGGCAATCAGCCCCAGCATTTT.

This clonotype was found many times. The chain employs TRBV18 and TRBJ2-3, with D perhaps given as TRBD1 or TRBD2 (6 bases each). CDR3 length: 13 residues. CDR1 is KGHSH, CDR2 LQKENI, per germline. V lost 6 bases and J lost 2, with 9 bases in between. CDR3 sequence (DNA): TGTGCCAGCTCCGGGGGCCCCACAGATACGCAGTATTTT. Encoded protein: CASSGGPTDTQYF.

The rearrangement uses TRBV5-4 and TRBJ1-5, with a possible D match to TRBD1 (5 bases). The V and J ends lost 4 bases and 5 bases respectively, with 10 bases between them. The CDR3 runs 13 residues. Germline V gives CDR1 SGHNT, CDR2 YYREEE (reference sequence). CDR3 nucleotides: TGTGCCAGCAGCAGGGACGATGATCAGCCCCAGCATTTT. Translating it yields CASSRDDDQPQHF.

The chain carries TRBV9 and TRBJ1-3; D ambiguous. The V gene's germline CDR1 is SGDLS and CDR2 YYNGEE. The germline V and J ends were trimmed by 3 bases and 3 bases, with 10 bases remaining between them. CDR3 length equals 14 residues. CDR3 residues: CASSEDYYGNTIYF. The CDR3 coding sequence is TGTGCCAGCAGCGAGGACTACTATGGAAACACCATATATTTT. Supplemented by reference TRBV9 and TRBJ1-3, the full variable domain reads DSGVTQTPKHLITATGQRVTLRCSPRSGDLSVYWYQQSLDQGLQFLIQYYNGEERAKGNILERFSAQQFPDLHSELNLSSLELGDSALYFCASSEDYYGNTIYFGEGSWLTVV.

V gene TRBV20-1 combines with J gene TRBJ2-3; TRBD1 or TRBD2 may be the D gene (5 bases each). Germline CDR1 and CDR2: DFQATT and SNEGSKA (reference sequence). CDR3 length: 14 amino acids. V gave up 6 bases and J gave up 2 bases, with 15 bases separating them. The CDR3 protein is CSALPGTYTDTQYF. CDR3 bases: TGCAGTGCGCTTCCCGGGACCTACACAGATACGCAGTATTTT.

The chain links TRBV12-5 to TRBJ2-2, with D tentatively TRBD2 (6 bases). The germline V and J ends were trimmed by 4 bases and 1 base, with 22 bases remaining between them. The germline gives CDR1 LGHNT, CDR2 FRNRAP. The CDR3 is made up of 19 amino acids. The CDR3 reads CASGSRPGIRGKNTGELFF. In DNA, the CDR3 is TGTGCTAGTGGTTCTCGACCTGGGATCCGGGGGAAGAACACCGGGGAGCTGTTTTTT.

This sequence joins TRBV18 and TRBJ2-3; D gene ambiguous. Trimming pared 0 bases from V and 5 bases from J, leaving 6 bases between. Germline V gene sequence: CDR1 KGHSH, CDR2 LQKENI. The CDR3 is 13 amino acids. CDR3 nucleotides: TGTGCCAGCTCACCACCGGGTCGAGATACGCAGTATTTT. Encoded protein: CASSPPGRDTQYF.

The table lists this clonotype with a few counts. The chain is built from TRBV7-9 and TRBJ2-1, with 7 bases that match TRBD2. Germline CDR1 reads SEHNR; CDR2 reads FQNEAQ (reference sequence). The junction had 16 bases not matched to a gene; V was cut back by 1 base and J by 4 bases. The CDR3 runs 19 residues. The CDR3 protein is CASSLGRLGGGPIYNEQFF. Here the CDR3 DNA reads TGTGCCAGCAGCTTAGGTCGATTGGGCGGGGGACCAATATACAATGAGCAGTTCTTC.

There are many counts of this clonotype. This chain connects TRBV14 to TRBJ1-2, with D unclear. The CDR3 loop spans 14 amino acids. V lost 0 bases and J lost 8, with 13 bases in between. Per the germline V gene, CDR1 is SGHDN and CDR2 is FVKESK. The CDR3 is CASSQEAPGEGYTF. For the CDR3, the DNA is TGTGCCAGCAGCCAAGAAGCCCCAGGTGAGGGCTACACCTTC.

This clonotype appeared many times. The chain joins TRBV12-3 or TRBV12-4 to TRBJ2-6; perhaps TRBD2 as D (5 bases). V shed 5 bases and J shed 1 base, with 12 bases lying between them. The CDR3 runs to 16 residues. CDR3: CASSRLTGSGANVLTF. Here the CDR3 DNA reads TGTGCCAGCAGTCGACTGACGGGATCTGGGGCCAACGTCCTGACTTTC.

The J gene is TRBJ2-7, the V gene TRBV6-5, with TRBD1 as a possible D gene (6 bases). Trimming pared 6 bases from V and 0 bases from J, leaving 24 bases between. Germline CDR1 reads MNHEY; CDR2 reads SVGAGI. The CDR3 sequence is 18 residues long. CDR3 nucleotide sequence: TGTGCCAGCAGCGTTACCCGGGACATCTTACCCCTCTCCTACGAGCAGTACTTC. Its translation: CASSVTRDILPLSYEQYF.

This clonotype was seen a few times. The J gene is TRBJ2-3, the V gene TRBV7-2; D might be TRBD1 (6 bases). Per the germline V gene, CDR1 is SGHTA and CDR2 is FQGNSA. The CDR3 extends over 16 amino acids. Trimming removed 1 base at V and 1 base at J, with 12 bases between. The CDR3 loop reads CASSLDWGRGTDTQYF. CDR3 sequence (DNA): TGTGCCAGCAGCTTAGATTGGGGGCGCGGCACAGATACGCAGTATTTT.

CDR3 amino acids: CSAQGAATNEKLFF. The CDR3 DNA sequence: TGCAGTGCTCAGGGGGCCGCAACTAATGAAAAACTGTTTTTT. The chain uses TRBV20-1 and TRBJ1-4, with 8 bases that match TRBD1. V shed 5 bases, J shed 0 bases, and the junction held 2 bases outside the gene matches. Germline CDR1 is DFQATT and CDR2 is SNEGSKA (reference sequence). The CDR3 is 14 amino acids.

The CDR3: CASSSQGSKFTEAFF. As DNA, the CDR3 is TGTGCCAGCAGCAGCCAGGGGAGTAAGTTCACTGAAGCTTTCTTT. The chain couples TRBV12-3 or TRBV12-4 to TRBJ1-1; possibly TRBD1 for D (6 bases). V lost 6 bases and J lost 4, with 18 bases in between. This CDR3 has 15 amino acids.

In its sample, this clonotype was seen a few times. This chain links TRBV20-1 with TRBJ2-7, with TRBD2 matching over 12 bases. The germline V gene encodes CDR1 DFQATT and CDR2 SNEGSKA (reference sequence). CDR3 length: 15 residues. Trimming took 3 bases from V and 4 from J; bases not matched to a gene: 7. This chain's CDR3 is CSARDTGTSGYEQYF. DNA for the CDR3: TGCAGTGCTAGGGATACCGGGACTAGCGGGTACGAGCAGTACTTC.

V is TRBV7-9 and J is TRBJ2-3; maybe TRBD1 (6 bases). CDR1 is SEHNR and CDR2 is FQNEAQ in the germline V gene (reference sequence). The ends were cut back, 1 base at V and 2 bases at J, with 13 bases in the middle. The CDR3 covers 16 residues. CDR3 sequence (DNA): TGTGCCAGCAGCTTAGAGTCGGACAGCATCACAGATACGCAGTATTTT. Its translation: CASSLESDSITDTQYF.

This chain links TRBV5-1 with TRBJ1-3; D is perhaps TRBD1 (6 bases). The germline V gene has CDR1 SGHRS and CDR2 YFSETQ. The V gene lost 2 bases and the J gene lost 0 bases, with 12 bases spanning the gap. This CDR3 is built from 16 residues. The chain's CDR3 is CASSFGGQNSGNTIYF. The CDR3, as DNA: TGCGCCAGCAGCTTTGGCGGACAGAACTCTGGAAACACCATATATTTT.

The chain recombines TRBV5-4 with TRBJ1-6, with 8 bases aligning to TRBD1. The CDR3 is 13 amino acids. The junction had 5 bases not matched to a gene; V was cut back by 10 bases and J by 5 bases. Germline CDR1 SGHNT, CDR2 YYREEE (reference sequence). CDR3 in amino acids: CASNRGNNSPLHF. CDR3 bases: TGTGCCTCAAACAGGGGGAATAATTCACCCCTCCACTTT.

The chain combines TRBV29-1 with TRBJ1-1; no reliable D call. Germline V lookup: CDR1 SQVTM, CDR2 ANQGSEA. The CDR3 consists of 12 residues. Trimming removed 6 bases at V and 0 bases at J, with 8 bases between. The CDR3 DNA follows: TGCAGCGTGAAGGGTATGAACACTGAAGCTTTCTTT. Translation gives CSVKGMNTEAFF.

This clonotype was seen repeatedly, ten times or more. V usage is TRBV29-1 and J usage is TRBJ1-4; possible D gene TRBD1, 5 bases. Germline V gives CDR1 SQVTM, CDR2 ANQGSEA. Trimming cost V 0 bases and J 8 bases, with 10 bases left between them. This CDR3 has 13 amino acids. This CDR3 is CSVEDGGREKLFF. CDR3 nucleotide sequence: TGCAGCGTTGAAGACGGGGGACGGGAAAAACTGTTTTTT.

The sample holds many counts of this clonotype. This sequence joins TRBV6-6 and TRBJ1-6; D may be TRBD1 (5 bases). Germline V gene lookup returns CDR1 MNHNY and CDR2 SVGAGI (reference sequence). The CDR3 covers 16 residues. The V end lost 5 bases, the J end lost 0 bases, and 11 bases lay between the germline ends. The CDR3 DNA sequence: TGTGCCAGCAGTGCACAGGTCAGCTCCTATAATTCACCCCTCCACTTT. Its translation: CASSAQVSSYNSPLHF.

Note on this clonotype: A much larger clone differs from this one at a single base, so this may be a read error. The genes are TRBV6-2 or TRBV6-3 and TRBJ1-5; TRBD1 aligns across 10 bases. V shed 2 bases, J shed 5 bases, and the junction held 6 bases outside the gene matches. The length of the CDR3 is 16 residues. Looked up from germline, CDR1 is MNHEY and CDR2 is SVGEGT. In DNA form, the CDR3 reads TGTGCCAGCAGTTACACCCTCGGGACAGGGGATCAGCCCCAGCATTTT. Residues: CASSYTLGTGDQPQHF.

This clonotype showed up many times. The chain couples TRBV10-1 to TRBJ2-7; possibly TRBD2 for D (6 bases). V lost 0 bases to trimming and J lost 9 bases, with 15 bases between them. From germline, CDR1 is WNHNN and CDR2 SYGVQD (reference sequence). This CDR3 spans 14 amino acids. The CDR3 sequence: CASSESTSGPGQYF. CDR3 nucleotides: TGCGCCAGCAGTGAGTCCACAAGCGGGCCAGGGCAGTACTTC.

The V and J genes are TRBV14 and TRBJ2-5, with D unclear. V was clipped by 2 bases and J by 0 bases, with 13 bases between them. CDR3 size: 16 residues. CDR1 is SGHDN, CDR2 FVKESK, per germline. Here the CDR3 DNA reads TGTGCCAGCAGCCAAAGGTCAGCACAGCACCAAGAGACCCAGTACTTC. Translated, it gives CASSQRSAQHQETQYF.

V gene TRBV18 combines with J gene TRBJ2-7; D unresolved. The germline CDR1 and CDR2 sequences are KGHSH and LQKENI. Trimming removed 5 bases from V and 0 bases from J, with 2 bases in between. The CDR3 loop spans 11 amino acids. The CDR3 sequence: CASSASYEQYF. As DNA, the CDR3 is TGTGCCAGCTCAGCCTCCTACGAGCAGTACTTC.

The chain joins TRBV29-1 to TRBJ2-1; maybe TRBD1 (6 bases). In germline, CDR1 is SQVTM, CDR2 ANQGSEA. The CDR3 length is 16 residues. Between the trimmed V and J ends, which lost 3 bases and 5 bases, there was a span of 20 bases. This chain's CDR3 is CSVEPLAGAPNNEQFF. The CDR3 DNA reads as TGCAGCGTTGAGCCCCTTGCAGGGGCGCCAAACAATGAGCAGTTCTTC.